This T cell receptor beta chain derives from a study of blood T cells in healthy people across ages. Turning to the study itself: Capture via template switching afforded approximately one barcoded beta molecule per two T cells.

Isolated PBMCs totaled at least 6 million in each sample. Total RNA, at least 6 micrograms per sample, was extracted from PBMCs. The CDR3 consists of 13 residues. Per the germline V gene, CDR1 is MNHEY and CDR2 is SVGEGT. A second about 7 to 12 cycle PCR used barcoded and J-beta primers. TCRdb used MiXCR to reprocess the 5' RACE reads, holding one entry per CDR3 protein. The data contain about 630,000 distinct CDR3 sequences, over 20% of them seen just once; the ten biggest clones take up 3.5% to 4%. In regard to this clonotype: What it binds is unknown. A read error may produce the germline difference seen at one junction end.

Study findings and constraints: Both naive CD4+ cell counts and diversity were greater in long-lived donors than in aged donors.

This TCR came from a man between 70 and 80 years old in good health. The chain joins TRBV6-2 or TRBV6-3 to TRBJ2-7; TRBD1 matches at 8 bases. The source material was blood. This chain's CDR3 is CASSSGGQYEQYF. The CDR3, as DNA: TGCGCCAGCAGTTCAGGGGGCCAGTACGAGCAGTACTTC.